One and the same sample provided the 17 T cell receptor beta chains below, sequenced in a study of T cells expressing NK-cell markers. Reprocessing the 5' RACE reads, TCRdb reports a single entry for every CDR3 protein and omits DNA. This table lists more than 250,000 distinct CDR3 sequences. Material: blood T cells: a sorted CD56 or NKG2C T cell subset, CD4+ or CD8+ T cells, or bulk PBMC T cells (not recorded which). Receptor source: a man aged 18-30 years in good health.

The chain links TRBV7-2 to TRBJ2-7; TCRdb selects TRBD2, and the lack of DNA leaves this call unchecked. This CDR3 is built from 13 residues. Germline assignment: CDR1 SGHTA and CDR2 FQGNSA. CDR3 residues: CASSLGAPYEQYF. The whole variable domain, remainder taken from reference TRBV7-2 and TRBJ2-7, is GAGVSQSPSNKVTEKGKDVELRCDPISGHTALYWYRQSLGQGLEFLIYFQGNSAPDKSGLPSDRFSAERTGGSVSTLTIQRTQQEDSAVYLCASSLGAPYEQYFGPGTRLTVT.

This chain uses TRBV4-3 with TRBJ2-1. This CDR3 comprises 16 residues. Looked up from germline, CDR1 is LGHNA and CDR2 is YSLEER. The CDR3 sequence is CASSQDLSGSYNEQFF.

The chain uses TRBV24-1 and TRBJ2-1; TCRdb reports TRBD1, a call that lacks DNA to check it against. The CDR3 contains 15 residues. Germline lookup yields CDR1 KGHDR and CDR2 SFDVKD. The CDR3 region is CATRGGTDSYNEQFF.

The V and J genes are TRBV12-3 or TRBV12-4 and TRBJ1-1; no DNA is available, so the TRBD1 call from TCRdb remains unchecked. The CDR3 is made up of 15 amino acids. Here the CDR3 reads CASSRSGPLGPEAFF.

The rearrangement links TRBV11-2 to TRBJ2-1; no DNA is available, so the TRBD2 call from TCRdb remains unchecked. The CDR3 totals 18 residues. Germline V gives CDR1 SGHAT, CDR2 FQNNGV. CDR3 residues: CASSLDRASGSRSHEQFF.

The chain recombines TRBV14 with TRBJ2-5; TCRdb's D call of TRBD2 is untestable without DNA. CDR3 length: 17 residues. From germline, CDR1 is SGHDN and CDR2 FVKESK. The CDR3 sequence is CASSQGIAGGHQETQYF.

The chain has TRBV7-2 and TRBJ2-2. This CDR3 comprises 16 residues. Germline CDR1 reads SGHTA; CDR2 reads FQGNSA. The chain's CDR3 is CASSSPGLAVAGELFF.

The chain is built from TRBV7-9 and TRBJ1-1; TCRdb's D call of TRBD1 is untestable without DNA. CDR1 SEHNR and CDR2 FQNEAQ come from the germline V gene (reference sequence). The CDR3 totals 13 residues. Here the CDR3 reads CASSYRGQAEAFF.

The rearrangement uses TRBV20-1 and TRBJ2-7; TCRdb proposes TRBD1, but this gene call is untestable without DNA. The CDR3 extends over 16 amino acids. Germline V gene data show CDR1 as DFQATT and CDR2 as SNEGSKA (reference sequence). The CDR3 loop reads CSARENARGRNYEQYF.

CDR3 in amino acids: CASSPTGTSGIPTDTQYF. This chain links TRBV4-1 with TRBJ2-3; TCRdb picks TRBD2, but there is no DNA to check that call. CDR1 MGHRA and CDR2 YSYEKL come from the germline V gene. There are 18 residues in the CDR3.

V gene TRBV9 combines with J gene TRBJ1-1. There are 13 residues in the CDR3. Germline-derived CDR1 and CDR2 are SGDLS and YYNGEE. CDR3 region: CASSVGQEHEAFF.

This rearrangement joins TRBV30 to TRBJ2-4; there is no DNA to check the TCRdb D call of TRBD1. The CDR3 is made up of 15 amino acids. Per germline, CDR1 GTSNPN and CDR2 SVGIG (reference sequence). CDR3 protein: CAWSVSGTVKNIQYF.

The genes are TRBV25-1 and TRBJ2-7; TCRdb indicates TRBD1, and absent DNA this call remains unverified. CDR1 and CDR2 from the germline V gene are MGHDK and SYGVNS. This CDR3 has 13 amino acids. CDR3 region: CASSAPGAYEQYF.

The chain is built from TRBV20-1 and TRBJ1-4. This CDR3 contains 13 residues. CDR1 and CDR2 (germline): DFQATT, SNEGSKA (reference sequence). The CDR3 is CSAVQGGSEKLFF.

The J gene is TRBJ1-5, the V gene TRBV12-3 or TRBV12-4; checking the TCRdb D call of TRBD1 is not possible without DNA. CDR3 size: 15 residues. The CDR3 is CASSFLRGGDQPQHF.

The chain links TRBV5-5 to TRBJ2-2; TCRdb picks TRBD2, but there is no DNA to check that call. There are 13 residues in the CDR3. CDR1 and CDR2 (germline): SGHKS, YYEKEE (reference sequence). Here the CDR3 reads CASSRSGGGELFF.

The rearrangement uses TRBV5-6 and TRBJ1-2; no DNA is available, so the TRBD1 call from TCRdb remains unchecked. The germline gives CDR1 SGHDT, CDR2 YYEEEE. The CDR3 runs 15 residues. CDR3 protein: CASSLGANGGYGYTF.